Sequencing of this T cell receptor beta chain was carried out in a study of regulatory T cells in long-lasting Graves disease. Study findings and constraints: Persistent disease preferred TRBV28, TRBJ1-2 and TRBJ2-5. Persistent patients shared 2,741 public clonotypes among themselves. Newly diagnosed patients shared fewer, at about 890. Not thyroid tissue but only peripheral blood was studied. Sample size was small, which may have lowered accuracy.

On this clonotype itself: Its antigen is currently unknown.

Construction of TCR beta libraries relied on iRepertoire HTBI primers and on Arm-PCR targeting CDR3 regions. MiXCR was run by TCRdb on the multiplex PCR reads, yielding one entry per CDR3 protein. The sample lists over 500,000 distinct CDR3 sequences, approximately 16% seen once, with 12% in the top ten. Described time point: newly diagnosed GD, antithyroid drugs for less than 3 months. The TCR library used RNA extracted from PBMCs. The germline V and J ends were trimmed by 4 bases and 4 bases, with 21 bases remaining between them. The CDR3 runs 17 residues. Germline V gene data show CDR1 as SEHNR and CDR2 as FQNEAQ (reference sequence). These sequences were also reported in another study, on T cells in Graves' hyperthyroidism and ophthalmopathy.

The chain couples TRBV7-9 to TRBJ2-3; D uncertain. The specimen was peripheral blood mononuclear cells (PBMCs), collected at new diagnosis, from a patient treated with antithyroid drugs. The receptor's source is a man between 18 and 35 years old with Graves disease. This chain's CDR3 is CASSSPLVQMGADTQYF. The CDR3 DNA is TGTGCCAGCAGCTCCCCTCTGGTACAGATGGGCGCAGATACGCAGTATTTT.